Presented here are 16 T cell receptor beta chains from one specimen sequenced in a study of T cell responses to AZD1222 COVID-19 vaccine. Repertoires were generated with immunoSEQ multiplex PCR, while TCRdb's copy carries only in-frame clones and drops some. In the table there are about 67,000 clones, about 85% of which are singletons. Sequenced material: peripheral blood, taken on day 0 of AZD1222 vaccination. Receptor source: an adult in good health.

The chain couples TRBV19 to TRBJ2-7, with D uncertain. Germline CDR1 and CDR2: LNHDA and SQIVND (reference sequence). V was cut by 3 bases and J by 6 bases, with 12 bases left in between. The CDR3 is made up of 13 amino acids. The CDR3 here is CASSIGWVREQYF. CDR3 in DNA: TGTGCCAGTAGTATCGGCTGGGTACGCGAGCAGTACTTC.

The chain links TRBV6-2 or TRBV6-3 to TRBJ2-1, with TRBD2 matching over 8 bases. Germline CDR1 MNHEY, CDR2 SVGEGT. The CDR3 totals 18 residues. The V gene end was trimmed by 5 bases and the J gene end by 0 bases; junction bases not matched to a gene: 12. The CDR3 bases are TGTGCCAGCAGTAAGGGACTAGTGTTGGGGGGCTCCTACAATGAGCAGTTCTTC. Translating it yields CASSKGLVLGGSYNEQFF.

The chain recombines TRBV2 with TRBJ1-5; no firm D call. V was clipped by 2 bases and J by 5 bases, with 10 bases between them. The CDR3 length is 14 residues. CDR1 is SNHLY and CDR2 is FYNNEI in the germline V gene. The CDR3 is CASSEIGIYQPQHF. In DNA, the CDR3 is TGTGCCAGCAGTGAAATCGGAATCTATCAGCCCCAGCATTTT.

The rearrangement joins TRBV24-1 to TRBJ1-5, with D possibly being TRBD1 (5 bases). Between the trimmed V and J ends, which lost 3 bases and 6 bases, there was a span of 11 bases. CDR3 length: 14 amino acids. Germline assignment: CDR1 KGHDR and CDR2 SFDVKD. CDR3 DNA: TGTGCCACCAGTGATCCAGGGAGGAGTCAGCCCCAGCATTTT. Encoded protein: CATSDPGRSQPQHF.

The rearrangement uses TRBV2 and TRBJ2-3; D might be TRBD1 (6 bases). V dropped 6 bases and J dropped 0 bases, with 10 bases sitting between them. The CDR3 consists of 14 residues. From germline, CDR1 is SNHLY and CDR2 FYNNEI. The CDR3 DNA sequence: TGTGCCAGCAGGGACAGAGCAAGCACAGATACGCAGTATTTT. Encoded protein: CASRDRASTDTQYF.

The rearrangement uses TRBV7-3 and TRBJ2-2, with TRBD2 matching over 8 bases. Germline CDR1 SGHTA, CDR2 FQGTGA. The CDR3 loop spans 16 amino acids. The V gene end was trimmed by 5 bases and the J gene end by 3 bases; junction bases not matched to a gene: 8. The DNA of the CDR3 is TGTGCCAGCAGCCCCAGCGGGGGCTCCTACACCGGGGAGCTGTTTTTT. Translated, it gives CASSPSGGSYTGELFF. Drawing the rest from reference TRBV7-3 and TRBJ2-2, the complete variable domain is GAGVSQTPSNKVTEKGKYVELRCDPISGHTALYWYRQSLGQGPEFLIYFQGTGAADDSGLPNDRFFAVRPEGSVSTLKIQRTERGDSAVYLCASSPSGGSYTGELFFGEGSRLTVL.

The chain carries TRBV6-6 and TRBJ2-2, with D unclear. Germline assignment: CDR1 MNHNY and CDR2 SVGAGI (reference sequence). Trimming cost V 5 bases and J 4 bases, with 17 bases left between them. The CDR3 extends over 16 amino acids. CDR3 DNA sequence: TGTGCCAGCAGTACGATCGAGACATCCCGCACCGGGGAGCTGTTTTTT. Residues: CASSTIETSRTGELFF.

The chain's CDR3 is CASSPGLAGRGVYEQYF. Here the CDR3 DNA reads TGTGCCAGCAGTCCCGGACTAGCGGGAAGGGGGGTCTACGAGCAGTACTTC. The V gene is TRBV28, the J gene TRBJ2-7; 12 bases agree with TRBD2. Germline V gives CDR1 MDHEN, CDR2 SYDVKM. This CDR3 comprises 17 residues. Losses at the gene ends were 5 bases for V and 3 bases for J; bases not matched to a gene: 11.

J is TRBJ1-3 and V is TRBV19; D is ambiguous. Trimming left V 7 bases short and J 3 bases short, with 7 bases between. The CDR3 is 12 residues long. Looked up from germline, CDR1 is LNHDA and CDR2 is SQIVND (reference sequence). The CDR3 sequence: CASTPGGNTIYF. In DNA form, the CDR3 reads TGTGCCAGTACTCCCGGTGGAAACACCATATATTTT.

The rearrangement links TRBV30 to TRBJ1-5; D is ambiguous. This CDR3 region has 19 residues. Trimming stripped 1 base from V and 0 bases from J, with 22 bases between. Per the germline V gene, CDR1 is GTSNPN and CDR2 is SVGIG (reference sequence). CDR3: CAWSAQRTNLKYSNQPQHF. DNA for the CDR3: TGTGCCTGGAGTGCCCAGCGAACTAACCTCAAGTATAGCAATCAGCCCCAGCATTTT.

V and J are TRBV7-8 and TRBJ2-3, with TRBD1 matching 10 bases. CDR1 SGHVS and CDR2 FQNEAQ come from the germline V gene. V was clipped by 5 bases and J by 15 bases; unmatched bases: 8. This CDR3 region has 12 residues. CDR3 protein: CASSVGQGVNYF. The CDR3 region has the DNA TGTGCCAGCAGCGTAGGACAGGGGGTAAATTATTTT.

This clone was seen just once. The gene calls are TRBV19 and TRBJ1-4; 9 bases line up with TRBD1. CDR3 length: 17 amino acids. V was clipped by 6 bases and J by 5 bases; unmatched bases: 13. Germline CDR1 is LNHDA and CDR2 is SQIVND (reference sequence). The CDR3 DNA reads TGTGCCAGTAGCCCACCGGGACAGGGTGAATCCAATGAAAAACTGTTTTTT. Amino acids: CASSPPGQGESNEKLFF.

The gene calls are TRBV6-5 and TRBJ2-2; TRBD1 agrees at 7 bases. The length of the CDR3 is 14 residues. V trimming: 3 bases; J trimming: 7 bases; junction bases outside the gene matches: 5. Germline V gene data show CDR1 as MNHEY and CDR2 as SVGAGI. CDR3 nucleotide sequence: TGTGCCAGCAGTTATGACAGGGCGGGCGGGGAGCTGTTTTTT. This codes for CASSYDRAGGELFF.

The rearrangement links TRBV29-1 to TRBJ2-2; 9 nucleotides align to TRBD2. The junction had 2 bases not matched to a gene; V was cut back by 2 bases and J by 1 base. Germline V gene lookup returns CDR1 SQVTM and CDR2 ANQGSEA. The CDR3 loop spans 15 amino acids. CDR3 bases: TGCAGCGTTGAACCTAGCGGGATGAACACCGGGGAGCTGTTTTTT. This codes for CSVEPSGMNTGELFF.

The genes are TRBV25-1 and TRBJ1-5; D not resolved. Trimming took 2 bases from V and 11 from J, leaving 19 bases between them. The CDR3 runs 15 residues. Germline loops: CDR1 MGHDK, CDR2 SYGVNS. CDR3 bases: TGTGCCAGCAGTGAACCTGGTGGAGCTACGACGACCCAGCATTTT. This translates into CASSEPGGATTTQHF.

On this clone itself: The junction differs from germline at one of its ends, possibly a read error. The V gene is TRBV11-2, the J gene TRBJ1-1, with a possible D match to TRBD1 (5 bases). CDR1 is SGHAT, CDR2 FQNNGV, per germline. CDR3 length: 14 residues. The CDR3 nucleotides are TGTGCCAGCACCCTCAATACAGGACTGGTTGGGGAGATCTTT. Its translation is CASTLNTGLVGEIF.